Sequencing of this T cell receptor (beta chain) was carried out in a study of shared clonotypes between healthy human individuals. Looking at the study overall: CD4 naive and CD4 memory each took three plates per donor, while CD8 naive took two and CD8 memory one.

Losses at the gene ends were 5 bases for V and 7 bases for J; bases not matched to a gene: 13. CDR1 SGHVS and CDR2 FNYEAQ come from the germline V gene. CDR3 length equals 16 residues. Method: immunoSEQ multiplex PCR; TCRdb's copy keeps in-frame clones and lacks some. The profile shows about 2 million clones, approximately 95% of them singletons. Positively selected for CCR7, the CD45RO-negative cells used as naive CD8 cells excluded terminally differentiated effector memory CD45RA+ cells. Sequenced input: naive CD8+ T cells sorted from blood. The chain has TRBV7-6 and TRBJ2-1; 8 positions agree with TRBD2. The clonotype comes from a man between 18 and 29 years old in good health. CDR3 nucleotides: TGTGCCAGCAGCCTTAAGCGGGGGCGGGTGGAAAATGAGCAGTTCTTC. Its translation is CASSLKRGRVENEQFF.